This TCR beta chain was retrieved from a study of radiation and T cells in renal cell carcinoma. Assay used: immunoSEQ multiplex PCR; TCRdb lists only in-frame clones, some missing. The sample has 100,000 to 150,000 clones, about four fifths seen once. This CDR3 spans 15 amino acids. Trimming took 4 bases from V and 5 from J; bases not matched to a gene: 9. CDR1 is SGHTA and CDR2 is FQGNSA in the germline V gene. In its sample, this clone was seen once. Time point indicated: blood 2 weeks post-SBRT. This sample's treatment: 15 Gy SBRT to primary tumor, nephrectomy 4 weeks later. This TCR was recovered from a man aged 50-60 years with renal cell carcinoma. The sequenced sample was blood, obtained from a patient whose treatment included radiotherapy and nephrectomy. The chain couples TRBV7-2 to TRBJ1-1; TRBD1 agrees at 8 bases. The CDR3 bases are TGTGCCAGCAGCTCCCGACAACAGGGGGGGACTGAAGCTTTCTTT. Translated: CASSSRQQGGTEAFF.